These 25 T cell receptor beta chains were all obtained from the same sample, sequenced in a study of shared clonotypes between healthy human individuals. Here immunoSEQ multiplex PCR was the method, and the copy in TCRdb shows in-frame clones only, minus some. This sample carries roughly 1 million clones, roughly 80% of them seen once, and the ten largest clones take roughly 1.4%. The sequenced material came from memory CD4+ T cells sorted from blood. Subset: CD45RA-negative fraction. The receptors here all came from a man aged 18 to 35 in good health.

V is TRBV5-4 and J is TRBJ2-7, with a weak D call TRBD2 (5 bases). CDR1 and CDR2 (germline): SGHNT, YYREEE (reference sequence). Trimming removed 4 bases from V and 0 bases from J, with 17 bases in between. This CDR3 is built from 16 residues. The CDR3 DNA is TGTGCCAGCAGCCCACACCCAAAAGGGAGCTCCTACGAGCAGTACTTC. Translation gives CASSPHPKGSSYEQYF.

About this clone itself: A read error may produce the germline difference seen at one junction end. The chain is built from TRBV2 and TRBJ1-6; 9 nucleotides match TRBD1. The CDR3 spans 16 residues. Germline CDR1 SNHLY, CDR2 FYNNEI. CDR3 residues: CASREGQGLVGSPLHF. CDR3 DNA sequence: TGTGCCAGCAGAGAAGGACAGGGGCTGGTGGGTTCACCCCTCCACTTT.

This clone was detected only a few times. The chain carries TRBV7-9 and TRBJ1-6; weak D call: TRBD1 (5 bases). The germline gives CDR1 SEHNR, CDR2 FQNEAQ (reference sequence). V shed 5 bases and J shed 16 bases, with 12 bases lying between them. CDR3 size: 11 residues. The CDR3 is CASSPGQALHF. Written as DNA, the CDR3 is TGTGCCAGCAGCCCCGGACAAGCTCTCCACTTT. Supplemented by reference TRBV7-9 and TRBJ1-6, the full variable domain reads DTGVSQNPRHKITKRGQNVTFRCDPISEHNRLYWYRQTLGQGPEFLTYFQNEAQLEKSRLLSDRFSAERPKGSFSTLEIQRTEQGDSAMYLCASSPGQALHFGNGTRLTVT.

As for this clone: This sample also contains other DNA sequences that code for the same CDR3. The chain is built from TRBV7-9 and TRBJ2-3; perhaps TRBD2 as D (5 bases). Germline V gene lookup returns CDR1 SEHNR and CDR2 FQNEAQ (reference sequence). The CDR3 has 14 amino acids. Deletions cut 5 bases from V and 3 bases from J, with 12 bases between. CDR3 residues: CASSPEGITDTQYF. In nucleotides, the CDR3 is TGTGCCAGCAGCCCAGAGGGCATAACAGATACGCAGTATTTT. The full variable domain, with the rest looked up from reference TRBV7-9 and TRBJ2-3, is DTGVSQNPRHKITKRGQNVTFRCDPISEHNRLYWYRQTLGQGPEFLTYFQNEAQLEKSRLLSDRFSAERPKGSFSTLEIQRTEQGDSAMYLCASSPEGITDTQYFGPGTRLTVL.

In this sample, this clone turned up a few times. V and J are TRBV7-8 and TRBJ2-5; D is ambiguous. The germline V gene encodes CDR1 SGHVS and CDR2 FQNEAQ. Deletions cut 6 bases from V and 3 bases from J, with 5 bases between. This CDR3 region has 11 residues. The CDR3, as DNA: TGTGCCAGCAGAGATGAAGAGACCCAGTACTTC. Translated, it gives CASRDEETQYF.

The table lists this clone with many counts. The CDR3 DNA is TGTGCCACCGGACAGAGATATTCACCCCTCCACTTT. Translation gives CATGQRYSPLHF. The chain carries TRBV2 and TRBJ1-6, with D possibly TRBD1 on 6 matching bases. The CDR3 has 12 residues. Germline CDR1 reads SNHLY; CDR2 reads FYNNEI. Trimming removed 10 bases at V and 8 bases at J, with 12 bases between.

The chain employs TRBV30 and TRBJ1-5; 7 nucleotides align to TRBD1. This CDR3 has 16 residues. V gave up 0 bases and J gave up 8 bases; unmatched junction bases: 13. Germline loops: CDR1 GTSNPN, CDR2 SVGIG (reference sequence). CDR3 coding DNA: TGTGCCTGGAGTGTACGGGCCACAGGGGCCCAAGAGCCCCAGCATTTT. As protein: CAWSVRATGAQEPQHF.

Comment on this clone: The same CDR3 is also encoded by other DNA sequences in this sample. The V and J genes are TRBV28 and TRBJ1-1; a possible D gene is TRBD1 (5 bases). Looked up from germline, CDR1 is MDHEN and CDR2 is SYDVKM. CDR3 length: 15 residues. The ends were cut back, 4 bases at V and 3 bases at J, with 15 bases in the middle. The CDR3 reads CASSSLAGGDTEAFF. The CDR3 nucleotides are TGTGCCAGCAGTTCATTAGCCGGGGGTGACACTGAAGCTTTCTTT.

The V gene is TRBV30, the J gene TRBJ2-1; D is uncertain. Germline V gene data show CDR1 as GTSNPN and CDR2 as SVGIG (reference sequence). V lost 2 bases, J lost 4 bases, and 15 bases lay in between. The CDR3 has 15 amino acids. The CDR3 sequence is CAWSLGRLSYNEQFF. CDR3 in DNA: TGTGCCTGGAGTCTTGGACGCCTCTCTTACAATGAGCAGTTCTTC.

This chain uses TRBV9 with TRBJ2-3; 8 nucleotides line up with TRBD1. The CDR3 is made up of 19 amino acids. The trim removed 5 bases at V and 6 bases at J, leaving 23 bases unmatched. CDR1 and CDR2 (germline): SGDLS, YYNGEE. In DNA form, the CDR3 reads TGTGCCAGCAGTTTCGGACAGGGTCGGGGTTGGTCTTTGACCGATACGCAGTATTTT. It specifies CASSFGQGRGWSLTDTQYF.

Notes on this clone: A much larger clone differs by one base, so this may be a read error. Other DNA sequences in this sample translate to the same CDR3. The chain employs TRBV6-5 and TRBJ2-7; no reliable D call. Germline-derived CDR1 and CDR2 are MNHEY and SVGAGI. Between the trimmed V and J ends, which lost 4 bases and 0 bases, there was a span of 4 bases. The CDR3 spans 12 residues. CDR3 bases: TGTGCCAGCAGTTCCTCCTCCTACGAGCAGTACTTC. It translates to CASSSSSYEQYF.

CDR3 in DNA: TGTGCCAGTAGACAGGGGGCTGTTGACGGGGAGCTGTTTTTT. Translated, it gives CASRQGAVDGELFF. This chain joins TRBV2 and TRBJ2-2, with 10 positions matching TRBD1. The CDR3 runs to 14 residues. The germline V gene encodes CDR1 SNHLY and CDR2 FYNNEI. J was trimmed by 7 bases and V by 9 bases; bases with no gene match: 8.

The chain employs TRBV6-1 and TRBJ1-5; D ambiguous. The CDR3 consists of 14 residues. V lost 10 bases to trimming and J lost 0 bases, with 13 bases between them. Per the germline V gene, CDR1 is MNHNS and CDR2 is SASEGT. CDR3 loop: CATLRGNSNQPQHF. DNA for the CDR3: TGTGCCACCCTCCGAGGGAATAGCAATCAGCCCCAGCATTTT.

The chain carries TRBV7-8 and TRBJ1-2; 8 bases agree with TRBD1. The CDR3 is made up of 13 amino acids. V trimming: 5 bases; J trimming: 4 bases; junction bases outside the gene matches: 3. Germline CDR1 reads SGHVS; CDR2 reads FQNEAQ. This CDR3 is CASSEDRVYGYTF. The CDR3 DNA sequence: TGTGCCAGCAGCGAGGACAGGGTCTATGGCTACACCTTC.

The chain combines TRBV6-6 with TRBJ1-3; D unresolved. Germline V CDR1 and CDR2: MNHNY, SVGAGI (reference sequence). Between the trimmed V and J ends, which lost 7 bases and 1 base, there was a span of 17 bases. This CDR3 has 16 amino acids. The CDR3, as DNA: TGTGCCAGCAACCCTGGAGGACGGACTTCTGGAAACACCATATATTTT. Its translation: CASNPGGRTSGNTIYF.

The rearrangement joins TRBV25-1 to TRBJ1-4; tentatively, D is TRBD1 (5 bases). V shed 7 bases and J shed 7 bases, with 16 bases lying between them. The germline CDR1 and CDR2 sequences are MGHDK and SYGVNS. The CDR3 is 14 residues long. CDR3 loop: CASKGQGKGEKLFF. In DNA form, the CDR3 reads TGTGCCAGCAAAGGCCAGGGAAAGGGTGAAAAACTGTTTTTT. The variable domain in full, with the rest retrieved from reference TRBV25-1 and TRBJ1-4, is EADIYQTPRYLVIGTGKKITLECSQTMGHDKMYWYQQDPGMELHLIHYSYGVNSTEKGDLSSESTVSRIRTEHFPLTLESARPSHTSQYLCASKGQGKGEKLFFGSGTQLSVL.

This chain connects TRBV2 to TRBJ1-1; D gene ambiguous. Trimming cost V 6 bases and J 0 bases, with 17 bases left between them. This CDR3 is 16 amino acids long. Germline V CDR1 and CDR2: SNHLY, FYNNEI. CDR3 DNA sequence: TGTGCCAGCAGCCCAACTTCACGGACCTTGAACACTGAAGCTTTCTTT. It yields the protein CASSPTSRTLNTEAFF.

CDR3 DNA sequence: TGTGCCAGCAGTTATTCAAATCAAGCTTTCTTT. Its protein product is CASSYSNQAFF. The chain uses TRBV6-5 and TRBJ1-1, with no clear D. Deletions cut 3 bases from V and 9 bases from J, with 8 bases between. Germline CDR1 MNHEY, CDR2 SVGAGI. The CDR3 extends over 11 amino acids.

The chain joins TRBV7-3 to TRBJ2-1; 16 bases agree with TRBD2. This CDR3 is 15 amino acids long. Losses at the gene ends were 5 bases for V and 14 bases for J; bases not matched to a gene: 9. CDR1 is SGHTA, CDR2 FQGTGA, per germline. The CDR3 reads CASSPGTSGGAEKFF. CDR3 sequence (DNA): TGTGCCAGCAGCCCTGGGACTAGCGGGGGGGCCGAGAAGTTCTTC.

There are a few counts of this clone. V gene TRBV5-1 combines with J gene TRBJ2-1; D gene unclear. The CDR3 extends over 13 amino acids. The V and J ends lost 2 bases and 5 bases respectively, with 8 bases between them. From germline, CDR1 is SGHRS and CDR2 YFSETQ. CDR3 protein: CASSLGPDNEQFF. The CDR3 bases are TGCGCCAGCAGCTTAGGACCCGACAATGAGCAGTTCTTC. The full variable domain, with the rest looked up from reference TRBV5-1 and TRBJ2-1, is KAGVTQTPRYLIKTRGQQVTLSCSPISGHRSVSWYQQTPGQGLQFLFEYFSETQRNKGNFPGRFSGRQFSNSRSEMNVSTLELGDSALYLCASSLGPDNEQFFGPGTRLTVL.

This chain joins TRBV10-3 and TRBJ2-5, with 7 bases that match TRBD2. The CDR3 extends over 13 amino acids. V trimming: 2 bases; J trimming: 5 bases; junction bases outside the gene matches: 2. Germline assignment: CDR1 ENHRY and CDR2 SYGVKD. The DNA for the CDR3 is TGTGCCATCAGTGAGGTCGGGGGGGAGACCCAGTACTTC. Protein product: CAISEVGGETQYF.

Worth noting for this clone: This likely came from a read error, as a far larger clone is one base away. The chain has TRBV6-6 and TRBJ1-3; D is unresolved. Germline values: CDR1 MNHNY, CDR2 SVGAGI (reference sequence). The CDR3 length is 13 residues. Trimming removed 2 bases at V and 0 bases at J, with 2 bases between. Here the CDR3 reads CASSYVSGNTIYF. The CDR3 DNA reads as TGTGCCAGCAGTTACGTCTCTGGAAACACCATATATTTT.

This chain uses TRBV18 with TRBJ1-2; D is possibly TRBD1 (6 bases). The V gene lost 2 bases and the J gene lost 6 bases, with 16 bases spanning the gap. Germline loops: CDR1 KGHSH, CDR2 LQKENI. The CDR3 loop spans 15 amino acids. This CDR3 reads CASSPALTGFDGYTF. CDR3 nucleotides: TGTGCCAGCTCACCAGCCCTAACAGGGTTCGATGGCTACACCTTC.

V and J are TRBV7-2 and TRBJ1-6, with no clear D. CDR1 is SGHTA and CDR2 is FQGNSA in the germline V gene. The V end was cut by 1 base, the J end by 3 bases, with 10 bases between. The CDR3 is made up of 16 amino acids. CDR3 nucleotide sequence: TGTGCCAGCAGCTTAGAGAGGCCGTACTATAATTCACCCCTCCACTTT. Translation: CASSLERPYYNSPLHF. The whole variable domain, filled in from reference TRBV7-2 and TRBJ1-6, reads GAGVSQSPSNKVTEKGKDVELRCDPISGHTALYWYRQSLGQGLEFLIYFQGNSAPDKSGLPSDRFSAERTGGSVSTLTIQRTQQEDSAVYLCASSLERPYYNSPLHFGNGTRLTVT.

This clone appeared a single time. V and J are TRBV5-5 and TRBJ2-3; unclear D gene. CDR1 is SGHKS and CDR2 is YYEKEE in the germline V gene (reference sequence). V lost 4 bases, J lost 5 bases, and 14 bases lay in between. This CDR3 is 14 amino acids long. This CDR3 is CASSAGHAGDTQYF. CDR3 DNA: TGTGCCAGCAGCGCCGGCCATGCCGGAGATACGCAGTATTTT.